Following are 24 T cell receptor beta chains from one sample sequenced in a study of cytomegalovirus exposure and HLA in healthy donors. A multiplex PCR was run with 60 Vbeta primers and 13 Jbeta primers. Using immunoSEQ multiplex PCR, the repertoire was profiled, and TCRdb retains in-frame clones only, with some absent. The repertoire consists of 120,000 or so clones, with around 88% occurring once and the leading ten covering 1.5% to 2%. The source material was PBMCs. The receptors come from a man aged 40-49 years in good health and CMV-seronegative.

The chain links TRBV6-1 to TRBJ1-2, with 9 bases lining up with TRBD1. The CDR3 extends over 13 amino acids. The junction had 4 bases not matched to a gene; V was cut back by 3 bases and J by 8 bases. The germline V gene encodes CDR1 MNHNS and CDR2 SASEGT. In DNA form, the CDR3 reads TGTGCCAGCAGTGATAACAGGGGGCTCGGCTACACCTTC. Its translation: CASSDNRGLGYTF.

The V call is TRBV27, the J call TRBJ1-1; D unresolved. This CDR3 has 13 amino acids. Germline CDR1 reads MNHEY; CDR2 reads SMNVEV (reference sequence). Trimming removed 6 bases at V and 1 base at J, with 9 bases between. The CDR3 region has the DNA TGTGCCAGCAGCCCACCGGGGAACACTGAAGCTTTCTTT. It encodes CASSPPGNTEAFF.

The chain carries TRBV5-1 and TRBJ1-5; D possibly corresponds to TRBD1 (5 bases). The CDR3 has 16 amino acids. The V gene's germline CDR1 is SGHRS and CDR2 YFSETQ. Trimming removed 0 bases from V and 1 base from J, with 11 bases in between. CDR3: CASSLEGEMSNQPQHF. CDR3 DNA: TGCGCCAGCAGCTTGGAAGGGGAAATGAGCAATCAGCCCCAGCATTTT.

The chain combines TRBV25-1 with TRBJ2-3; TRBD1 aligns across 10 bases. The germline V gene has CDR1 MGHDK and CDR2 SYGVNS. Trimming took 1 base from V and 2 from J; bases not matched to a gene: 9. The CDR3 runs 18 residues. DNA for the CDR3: TGTGCCAGCAGTGAATTCCAAGGGACAGGGGCCCCCACAGATACGCAGTATTTT. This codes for CASSEFQGTGAPTDTQYF.

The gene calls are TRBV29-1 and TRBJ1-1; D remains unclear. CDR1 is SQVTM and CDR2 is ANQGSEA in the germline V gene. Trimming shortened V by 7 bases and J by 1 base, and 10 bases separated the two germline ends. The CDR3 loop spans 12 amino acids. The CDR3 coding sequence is TGCAGCGCAATTAACGGGAACACTGAAGCTTTCTTT. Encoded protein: CSAINGNTEAFF.

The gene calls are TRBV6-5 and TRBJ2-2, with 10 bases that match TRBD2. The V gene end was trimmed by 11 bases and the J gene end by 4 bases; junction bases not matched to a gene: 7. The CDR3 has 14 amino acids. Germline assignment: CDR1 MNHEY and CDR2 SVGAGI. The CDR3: CAGRPSGSTGELFF. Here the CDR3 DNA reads TGTGCCGGCCGCCCTAGCGGGAGCACCGGGGAGCTGTTTTTT.

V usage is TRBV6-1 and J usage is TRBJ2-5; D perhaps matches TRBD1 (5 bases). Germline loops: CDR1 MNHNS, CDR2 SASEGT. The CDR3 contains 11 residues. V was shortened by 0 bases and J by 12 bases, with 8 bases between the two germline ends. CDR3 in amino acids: CASSEAPGKYF. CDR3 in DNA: TGTGCCAGCAGTGAAGCACCAGGGAAGTACTTC.

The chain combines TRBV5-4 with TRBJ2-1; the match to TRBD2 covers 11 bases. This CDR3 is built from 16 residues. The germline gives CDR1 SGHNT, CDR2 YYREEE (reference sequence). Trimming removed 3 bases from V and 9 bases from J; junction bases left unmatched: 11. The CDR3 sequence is CASSSSGTSGLAEQFF. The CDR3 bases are TGTGCCAGCAGCTCCTCCGGGACTAGCGGTTTAGCTGAGCAGTTCTTC.

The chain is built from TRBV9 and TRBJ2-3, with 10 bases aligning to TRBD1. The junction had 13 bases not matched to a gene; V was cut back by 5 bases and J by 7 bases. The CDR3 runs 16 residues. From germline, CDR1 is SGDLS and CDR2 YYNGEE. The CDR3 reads CASRRGQGSTTHTQYF. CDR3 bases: TGTGCCAGCAGACGGGGACAGGGGAGCACCACCCATACGCAGTATTTT.

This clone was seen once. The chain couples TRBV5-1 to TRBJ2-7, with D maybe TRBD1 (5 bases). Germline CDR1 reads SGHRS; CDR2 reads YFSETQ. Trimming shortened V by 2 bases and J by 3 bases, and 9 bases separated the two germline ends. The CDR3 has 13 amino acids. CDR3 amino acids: CASSFVRGYEQYF. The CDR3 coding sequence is TGCGCCAGCAGCTTCGTAAGGGGCTACGAGCAGTACTTC. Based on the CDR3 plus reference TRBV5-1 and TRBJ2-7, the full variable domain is KAGVTQTPRYLIKTRGQQVTLSCSPISGHRSVSWYQQTPGQGLQFLFEYFSETQRNKGNFPGRFSGRQFSNSRSEMNVSTLELGDSALYLCASSFVRGYEQYFGPGTRLTVT.

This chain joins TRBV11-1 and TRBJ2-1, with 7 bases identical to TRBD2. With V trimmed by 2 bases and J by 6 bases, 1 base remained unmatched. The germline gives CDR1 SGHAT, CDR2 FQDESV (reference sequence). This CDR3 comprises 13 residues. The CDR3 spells CASSLWGGNEQFF. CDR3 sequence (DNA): TGTGCCAGCAGCTTATGGGGGGGCAATGAGCAGTTCTTC.

CDR3 protein: CASSLGGAGGLYEQYF. DNA for the CDR3: TGTGCCAGCAGCTTAGGGGGAGCGGGGGGTCTCTACGAGCAGTACTTC. The chain uses TRBV7-6 and TRBJ2-7; TRBD2 matches at 9 bases. The germline V gene has CDR1 SGHVS and CDR2 FNYEAQ. The trim removed 1 base at V and 3 bases at J, leaving 7 bases unmatched. The CDR3 is made up of 16 amino acids.

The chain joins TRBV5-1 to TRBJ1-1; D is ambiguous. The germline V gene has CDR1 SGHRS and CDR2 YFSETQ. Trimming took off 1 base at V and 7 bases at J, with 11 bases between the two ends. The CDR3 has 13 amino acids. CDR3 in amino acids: CASSLRVEGEAFF. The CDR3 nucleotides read TGCGCCAGCAGCTTGCGTGTGGAGGGTGAAGCTTTCTTT.

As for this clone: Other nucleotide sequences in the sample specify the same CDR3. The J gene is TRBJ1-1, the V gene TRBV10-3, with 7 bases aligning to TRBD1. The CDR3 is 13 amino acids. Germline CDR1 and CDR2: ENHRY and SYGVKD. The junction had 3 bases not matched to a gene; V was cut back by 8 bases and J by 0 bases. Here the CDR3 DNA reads TGTGCCATCCGACAGGGCTTGAACACTGAAGCTTTCTTT. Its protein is CAIRQGLNTEAFF.

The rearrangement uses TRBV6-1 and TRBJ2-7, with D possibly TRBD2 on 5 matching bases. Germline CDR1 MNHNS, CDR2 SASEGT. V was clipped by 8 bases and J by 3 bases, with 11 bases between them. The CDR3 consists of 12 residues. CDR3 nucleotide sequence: TGTGCCAGCGCCCCGGGGAACTACGAGCAGTACTTC. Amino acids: CASAPGNYEQYF.

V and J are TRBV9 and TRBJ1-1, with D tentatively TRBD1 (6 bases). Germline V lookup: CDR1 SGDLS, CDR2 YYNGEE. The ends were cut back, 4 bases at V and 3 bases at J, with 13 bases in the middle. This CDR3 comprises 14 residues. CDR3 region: CASSLEGVYTEAFF. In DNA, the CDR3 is TGTGCCAGCAGCTTAGAGGGGGTTTACACTGAAGCTTTCTTT.

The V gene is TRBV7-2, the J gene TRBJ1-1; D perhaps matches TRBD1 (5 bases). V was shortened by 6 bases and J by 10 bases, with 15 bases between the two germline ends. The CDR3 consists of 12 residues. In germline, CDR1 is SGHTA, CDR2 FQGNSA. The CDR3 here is CASRGIGARAFF. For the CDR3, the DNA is TGTGCCAGCAGGGGAATTGGGGCACGAGCTTTCTTT.

CDR3 in DNA: TGCAGCGTTGATCTAAGGCAGGTACCCTACAATGAGCAGTTCTTC. Translated, it gives CSVDLRQVPYNEQFF. The V and J genes are TRBV29-1 and TRBJ2-1; no reliable D call. There are 15 residues in the CDR3. V was clipped by 3 bases and J by 2 bases, with 14 bases between them. Germline-derived CDR1 and CDR2 are SQVTM and ANQGSEA.

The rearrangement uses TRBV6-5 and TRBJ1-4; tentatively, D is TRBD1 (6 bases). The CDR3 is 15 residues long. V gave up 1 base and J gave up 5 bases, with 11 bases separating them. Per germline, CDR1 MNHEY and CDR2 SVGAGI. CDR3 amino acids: CASSYLGHVNEKLFF. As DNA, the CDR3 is TGTGCCAGCAGTTACTTGGGACATGTAAATGAAAAACTGTTTTTT.

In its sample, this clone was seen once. Here the CDR3 reads CASSLVGGGETQYF. The CDR3 coding sequence is TGCGCCAGCAGCTTGGTGGGGGGAGGAGAGACCCAGTACTTC. The chain employs TRBV5-1 and TRBJ2-5; D is possibly TRBD2 (6 bases). Between the trimmed V and J ends, which lost 0 bases and 4 bases, there was a span of 10 bases. This CDR3 contains 14 residues. The germline V gene encodes CDR1 SGHRS and CDR2 YFSETQ.

This CDR3 is CASSADRQSYEQYF. DNA of the CDR3: TGTGCCAGCAGTGCCGACAGGCAATCCTACGAGCAGTACTTC. This chain uses TRBV2 with TRBJ2-7, with D perhaps TRBD1 (6 bases). The V and J ends lost 4 bases and 1 base respectively, with 11 bases between them. The length of the CDR3 is 14 residues. From germline, CDR1 is SNHLY and CDR2 FYNNEI.

CDR3 region: CASRNDRDKGTEAFF. For the CDR3, the DNA is TGTGCCAGCAGGAACGACCGGGACAAGGGCACTGAAGCTTTCTTT. The chain combines TRBV7-8 with TRBJ1-1; possible D gene TRBD1, 6 bases. CDR3 size: 15 residues. Germline lookup yields CDR1 SGHVS and CDR2 FQNEAQ. Trimming cost V 6 bases and J 4 bases, with 18 bases left between them. Based on the CDR3 plus reference TRBV7-8 and TRBJ1-1, the full variable domain is GAGVSQSPRYKVAKRGQDVALRCDPISGHVSLFWYQQALGQGPEFLTYFQNEAQLDKSGLPSDRFFAERPEGSVSTLKIQRTQQEDSAVYLCASRNDRDKGTEAFFGQGTRLTVV.

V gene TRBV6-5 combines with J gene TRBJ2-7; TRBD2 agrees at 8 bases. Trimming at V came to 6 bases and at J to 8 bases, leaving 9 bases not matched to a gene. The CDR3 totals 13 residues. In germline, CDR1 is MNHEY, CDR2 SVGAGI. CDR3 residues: CASRESGGYKQYF. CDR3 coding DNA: TGTGCCAGCAGAGAGAGCGGGGGATATAAGCAGTACTTC.

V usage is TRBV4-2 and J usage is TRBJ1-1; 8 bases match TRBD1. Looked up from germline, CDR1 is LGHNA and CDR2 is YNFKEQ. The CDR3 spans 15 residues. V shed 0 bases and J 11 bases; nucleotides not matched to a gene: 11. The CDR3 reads CASSQDFGQGVLAFF. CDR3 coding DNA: TGTGCCAGCAGCCAAGATTTCGGACAGGGTGTTTTGGCTTTCTTT.